A selection of T cell receptor beta chains follows, all from one sample in a study of PD-L1 blockade in urothelial cancer. Assay used: immunoSEQ multiplex PCR; TCRdb lists only in-frame clones, some missing. The sample consists of 38,000 or so clones, over 70% of them appearing once. Sequencing was performed on PBMCs, taken around atezolizumab (anti-PD-L1) treatment. These receptors all stem from a man in his fifties or sixties with urothelial cancer. Each CDR3 is given without its conserved first and last residue.

>TRBV6-5|TRBJ1-2
ASTAWGPLNYGYT
>TRBV4-1|TRBJ1-6
ASRVDFSSYNSPLH
>TRBV29-1|TRBJ2-7
SVAGLTYEQY
>TRBV2|TRBJ2-1
ASSEGLGNEQF
>TRBV6-1|TRBJ1-3
ASSESIRPSGNTIY
>TRBV28|TRBJ2-7
ASSLGGKYEQY
>TRBV5-4|TRBJ2-7
ASSRNADRAYEQY
>TRBV2|TRBJ1-2
ASSIQGNYGYT
>TRBV15|TRBJ2-6
ATSTTDWTSDISGANVLT
>TRBV28|TRBJ1-1
ASSLAGRSAEAF
>TRBV9|TRBJ1-4
ASSFGTGGWANEKLF
>TRBV19|TRBJ2-2
ASSIGNGFGRTGELF
>TRBV5-1|TRBJ2-7
ASSGTGAIYEQY
>TRBV6-5|TRBJ1-2
ASSSGANYGYT
>TRBV6-1|TRBJ1-5
ASSEASVNSNQPQH
>TRBV7-8|TRBJ2-1
ASSSRLAGGHEQF
>TRBV18|TRBJ1-2
ASSPTGVIGGYT
>TRBV5-4|TRBJ1-1
ASSEPTGGGTEAF
>TRBV18|TRBJ1-6
ASSPVRPPGSPLH
>TRBV7-9|TRBJ1-4
ASSLSVNNEKLF
>TRBV30|TRBJ1-1
AWYRGGNTEAF
>TRBV5-1|TRBJ1-4
ASSHWTAGEGEKLF
>TRBV5-1|TRBJ2-2
ASSARFQGGTGELF
>TRBV29-1|TRBJ1-1
SVDSRGTGGQAF
>TRBV6-1|TRBJ2-3
ASSDVLFLTDTQY
>TRBV6-1|TRBJ1-1
ASREQGRPNTEAF
>TRBV10-3|TRBJ1-1
AFKDSPNTEAF